Listed below are T cell receptor beta chains from one sample, sequenced in a study of tumor and adjacent non-tumor tissue in lung cancer. TCRdb ran MiXCR on the multiplex PCR reads and lists one entry per CDR3 protein. The profile shows almost 75,000 distinct CDR3 sequences, around 70% of them singletons. What was sequenced was distant non-tumor lung tissue. The origin of the receptors is a woman aged 45-60 years with non-small cell lung cancer. CDR3s include the opening cysteine and the closing phenylalanine or tryptophan. A D gene is named only where the DNA matches it firmly. Some rows mark clone size as missing; the rest say once, few, many or name a class of expanded clone.

d_call: TRBD1
v_call: TRBV29-1
clone_size: .
j_call: TRBJ1-5
cdr3_nt: TGTAGCATAGCTACTACAGGGGTGCGGCAGCCCCAGCATTTT
cdr3_aa: CSIATTGVRQPQHF

d_call: .
v_call: TRBV7-8
clone_size: .
j_call: TRBJ1-3
cdr3_nt: TGTACCAGCAGCCCCTATAAGTCAGGAAACACCATATATTTT
cdr3_aa: CTSSPYKSGNTIYF

d_call: .
v_call: TRBV6-5
clone_size: .
j_call: TRBJ2-4
cdr3_nt: TGTGCCAGCAGGGGCACTGCGGGAGCCAAAAACATTCAGTACTTC
cdr3_aa: CASRGTAGAKNIQYF

d_call: .
v_call: TRBV30
clone_size: .
j_call: TRBJ2-7
cdr3_nt: TGTGCCTGGAGTAAAACAGGCCAAATTTCCTACGAGCAGTACTTC
cdr3_aa: CAWSKTGQISYEQYF

d_call: .
v_call: TRBV12-3/TRBV12-4
clone_size: .
j_call: TRBJ2-6
cdr3_nt: TGTGCCAGCAGTCCCGGGGACTCTGGGGCCAACGTCCCGACTTTC
cdr3_aa: CASSPGDSGANVPTF

d_call: .
v_call: TRBV11-2
clone_size: .
j_call: TRBJ2-5
cdr3_nt: TGTGCCAGCAGCTTAGTGGGGGGACCACCCAAAGAGACCAAGTACTTC
cdr3_aa: CASSLVGGPPKETKYF

d_call: .
v_call: TRBV24-1
clone_size: .
j_call: TRBJ2-1
cdr3_nt: TGTGCCACCAGTGGTGTGGCTAGCGAGGTAATCCGGGAGCAGTTCTTC
cdr3_aa: CATSGVASEVIREQFF

d_call: .
v_call: TRBV4-3
clone_size: once
j_call: TRBJ2-1
cdr3_nt: TGCGCCAGTAGCCAAGAGCTCCTTAACATTGAGCAGTTCTTC
cdr3_aa: CASSQELLNIEQFF

d_call: .
v_call: TRBV6-1
clone_size: .
j_call: TRBJ1-5
cdr3_nt: TGTGCCAGCTGTGCAAAGGGGGACAATCAGCCCCATCATTTT
cdr3_aa: CASCAKGDNQPHHF

d_call: .
v_call: TRBV20-1
clone_size: .
j_call: TRBJ1-3
cdr3_nt: TGCAGTGCGCAAGCAGGGATCAACTCTGGAAACACCATATATTTT
cdr3_aa: CSAQAGINSGNTIYF

d_call: .
v_call: TRBV10-2
clone_size: .
j_call: TRBJ2-1
cdr3_nt: TGCGCCAGCAGTGAGTCGTGGAGTGGAAGATACAATGAGCAGTTCTTC
cdr3_aa: CASSESWSGRYNEQFF

d_call: TRBD1
v_call: TRBV20-1
clone_size: many
j_call: TRBJ1-5
cdr3_nt: TGCAGTGCTAGAGGACATCGGGACAGGTTTGCTAGTCAGCCCCAGCATTTT
cdr3_aa: CSARGHRDRFASQPQHF

d_call: TRBD2
v_call: TRBV6-1
clone_size: many
j_call: TRBJ2-5
cdr3_nt: TGTGCCAGCAGTCTTATAACCGGGACTAGCGGTCAAGAGACCCAGTACTTC
cdr3_aa: CASSLITGTSGQETQYF

d_call: .
v_call: TRBV4-1
clone_size: .
j_call: TRBJ1-1
cdr3_nt: TGCGCCACCAGCCAAGATTGTTACAGGACGAACACTGAAGCTTTCTTT
cdr3_aa: CATSQDCYRTNTEAFF

d_call: .
v_call: TRBV12-3/TRBV12-4
clone_size: few
j_call: TRBJ2-7
cdr3_nt: TGTGCCAGCAGTTTGGGGCTGCCCCCCTACGAGCAGTACTTC
cdr3_aa: CASSLGLPPYEQYF

d_call: .
v_call: TRBV20-1
clone_size: once
j_call: TRBJ2-1
cdr3_nt: TGCAGTGCTCCCAGTGGGCGGTCGAACTCCTACAGTGAGCAGTTCTTC
cdr3_aa: CSAPSGRSNSYSEQFF

d_call: TRBD1
v_call: TRBV28
clone_size: many
j_call: TRBJ2-7
cdr3_nt: TGTGCCAGCCTCTGGGGGGGACAGGGGGTTCTGTACTTC
cdr3_aa: CASLWGGQGVLYF

d_call: TRBD2
v_call: TRBV20-1
clone_size: .
j_call: TRBJ2-1
cdr3_nt: TGCAGTACTAGAGGTCTAGAAGGGACTAGCGGAGGCTACAATGAGCAGTTCTTC
cdr3_aa: CSTRGLEGTSGGYNEQFF

d_call: TRBD1
v_call: TRBV10-3
clone_size: .
j_call: TRBJ2-6
cdr3_nt: TGTGCCATCAGTCCCGGTACAGGGGTTGGGGCCAACGCCCTGACTTTC
cdr3_aa: CAISPGTGVGANALTF

d_call: .
v_call: TRBV12-3/TRBV12-4
clone_size: .
j_call: TRBJ2-1
cdr3_nt: TGTGCCAGCAGCTCTACCGAGACGCCAGACAATGAACAGTTCTTC
cdr3_aa: CASSSTETPDNEQFF

d_call: TRBD1
v_call: TRBV20-1
clone_size: many
j_call: TRBJ2-7
cdr3_nt: TGCAGACCAACAGGGGAAAGCTCCTACGAGCAGTACTTC
cdr3_aa: CRPTGESSYEQYF

d_call: .
v_call: TRBV4-1
clone_size: .
j_call: TRBJ1-1
cdr3_nt: TGCGCGAGCAGCCCAGATCGTAACAGGGCGAACACTGAAGCTTTCTTT
cdr3_aa: CASSPDRNRANTEAFF

d_call: .
v_call: TRBV20-1
clone_size: .
j_call: TRBJ1-1
cdr3_nt: TGCAGTGCTTTCCAGACCGGGGGGGGCCCAGAAGCTATCTTT
cdr3_aa: CSAFQTGGGPEAIF

d_call: .
v_call: TRBV11-2
clone_size: .
j_call: TRBJ1-5
cdr3_nt: TGTGCCAGCAGCTTAAACGGCAATCAGCCCCAACATTTT
cdr3_aa: CASSLNGNQPQHF

d_call: .
v_call: TRBV11-2
clone_size: once
j_call: TRBJ2-3
cdr3_nt: TGTGCCAGCGGACTCCAGGACGGCGGAGCAGATACGCAGTATTTT
cdr3_aa: CASGLQDGGADTQYF

d_call: .
v_call: TRBV4-1
clone_size: .
j_call: TRBJ1-2
cdr3_nt: TGCGCAAGCAACCACGCCAGGGAAGGCTATGGCTACACCTTC
cdr3_aa: CASNHAREGYGYTF

d_call: .
v_call: TRBV7-2
clone_size: .
j_call: TRBJ2-7
cdr3_nt: TGTGCCAGCAGCTTAGCGGGGGACTCATTCTATGAGCAGTGCTTC
cdr3_aa: CASSLAGDSFYEQCF

d_call: TRBD2
v_call: TRBV20-1
clone_size: once
j_call: TRBJ2-4
cdr3_nt: TGCAGTGTCCGGACTAGCGGGAGCGAAGACATTCAATACTTC
cdr3_aa: CSVRTSGSEDIQYF

d_call: .
v_call: TRBV11-2
clone_size: .
j_call: TRBJ2-7
cdr3_nt: TGTGCCAGCAGCTCGGGATCAGGCCGGATCTACGAGCAGTACTTC
cdr3_aa: CASSSGSGRIYEQYF

d_call: .
v_call: TRBV24-1
clone_size: .
j_call: TRBJ1-3
cdr3_nt: TGTGCCACCAGTAAAGTCGCAGGGGAGGTTTACACCATATATTTT
cdr3_aa: CATSKVAGEVYTIYF

d_call: TRBD2
v_call: TRBV4-3
clone_size: many
j_call: TRBJ2-1
cdr3_nt: TGCGCCAGCAGCGAGAGGACTAGCGGAATATACAATGAGCAGTTCTTC
cdr3_aa: CASSERTSGIYNEQFF

d_call: .
v_call: TRBV11-2
clone_size: few
j_call: TRBJ2-2
cdr3_nt: TGTGCCAGCAGCTTTCTTACAGGGAGCTTTAACACCGGGGAGCTCTTTTTT
cdr3_aa: CASSFLTGSFNTGELFF